Below, one T cell receptor (beta chain) is given with its context. Assay: immunoSEQ multiplex PCR; the TCRdb copy retains only in-frame clones and omits some. The sample consists of some 120,000 clones, just under 85% of them appearing once. This sample was taken from a study of blood T cell repertoires in COVID-19. Study-wide background: The United States, Italy and Spain provided the acute and convalescent COVID-19 samples. In each case, the material was cDNA or gDNA derived from T cells, B-cell-depleted T cells, or PBMCs.

V gave up 5 bases and J gave up 1 base, with 14 bases separating them. Per the germline V gene, CDR1 is MNHEY and CDR2 is SVGEGT. The CDR3 consists of 16 residues. V usage is TRBV6-2 or TRBV6-3 and J usage is TRBJ2-2, with D tentatively TRBD2 (6 bases). What was sequenced was peripheral blood. This TCR was recovered from a man between 65 and 79 years old with active or convalescent COVID-19. CDR3 DNA sequence: TGTGCCAGCAGTCGCAAGACCGGGGGGAACACCGGGGAGCTGTTTTTT. Its protein product is CASSRKTGGNTGELFF.